The sequence of this T cell receptor (beta chain) was determined in a study of technical replicates of blood from a few donors. CDR3 size: 18 residues. V shed 5 bases and J 1 base; nucleotides not matched to a gene: 8. CDR1 MDHEN and CDR2 SYDVKM come from the germline V gene. Sequencing was performed with immunoSEQ multiplex PCR; in TCRdb, only in-frame clones are kept and a portion is missing. The table includes around 83,000 clones, around nine tenths detected once. The chain has TRBV28 and TRBJ2-3, with TRBD2 matching 14 bases. Material for sequencing was T cells isolated from PBMCs. The clonotype originates from a human donor in good health. CDR3 loop: CASSTTGTSGSRTDTQYF. For the CDR3, the DNA is TGTGCCAGCAGTACCACCGGGACTAGCGGGAGCCGCACAGATACGCAGTATTTT. The entire variable domain, with the rest obtained from reference TRBV28 and TRBJ2-3, is as follows: DVKVTQSSRYLVKRTGEKVFLECVQDMDHENMFWYRQDPGLGLRLIYFSYDVKMKEKGDIPEGYSVSREKKERFSLILESASTNQTSMYLCASSTTGTSGSRTDTQYFGPGTRLTVL.